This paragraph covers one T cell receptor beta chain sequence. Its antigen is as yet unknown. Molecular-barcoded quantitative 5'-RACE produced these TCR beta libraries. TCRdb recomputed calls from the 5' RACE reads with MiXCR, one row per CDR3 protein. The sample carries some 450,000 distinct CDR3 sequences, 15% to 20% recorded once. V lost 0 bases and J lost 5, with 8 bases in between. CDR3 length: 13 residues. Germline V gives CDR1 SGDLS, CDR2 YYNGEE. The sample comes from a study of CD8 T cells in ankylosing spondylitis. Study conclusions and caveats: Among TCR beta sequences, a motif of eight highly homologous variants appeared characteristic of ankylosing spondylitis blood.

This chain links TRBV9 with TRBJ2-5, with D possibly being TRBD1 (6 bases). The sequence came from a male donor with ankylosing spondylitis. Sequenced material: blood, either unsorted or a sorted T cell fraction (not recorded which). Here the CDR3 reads CASSVGDTETQYF. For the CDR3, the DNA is TGTGCCAGCAGCGTAGGGGACACGGAGACCCAGTACTTC. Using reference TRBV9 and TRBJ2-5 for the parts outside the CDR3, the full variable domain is DSGVTQTPKHLITATGQRVTLRCSPRSGDLSVYWYQQSLDQGLQFLIQYYNGEERAKGNILERFSAQQFPDLHSELNLSSLELGDSALYFCASSVGDTETQYFGPGTRLLVL.